These T cell receptor beta chains were read from a single sample in a study of blood T cell repertoires in COVID-19. The repertoire was sequenced with immunoSEQ multiplex PCR; TCRdb's copy has only in-frame clones and lacks some. The data hold roughly 100,000 clones, with 75% to 95% observed a single time. Sequenced sample: peripheral blood. The receptors shown here come from a woman aged 45-60 years in a cohort sampled during active COVID-19. The CDR3 runs from the conserved cysteine through the conserved F or W.

TRBV7-2,TRBJ2-7,CASSLGRGYEQYF
TRBV3-1/TRBV3-2,TRBJ1-4,CASSQEAYRDRLNEKLFF
TRBV7-2,TRBJ2-3,CASSLTRTGRADTQYF
TRBV29-1,TRBJ2-2,CSVTHADIPTGELFF
TRBV3-1/TRBV3-2,TRBJ2-5,CASSGLAGGPEGTQYF
TRBV18,TRBJ1-1,CASSPGEGHTEAFF
TRBV18,TRBJ1-5,CATVQGLNQPQHF
TRBV7-8,TRBJ1-4,CASSLVGEGSVRLFF
TRBV19,TRBJ1-5,CASSIPVQPQHF
TRBV25-1,TRBJ2-2,CASLSPTGTWNTGELFF